This record looks at one TCR beta chain sequence and its context. This entry comes from a study of CD8 T cells in Susac syndrome. Reverse transcription of about 0.5 to 1 ug RNA was carried out with random hexamers. It was immunoSEQ multiplex PCR that amplified TCR beta CDR3 across 54 Vbeta and 13 Jbeta. TCRdb recomputed calls from the immunoSEQ multiplex PCR reads with MiXCR, one row per CDR3 protein. The sample comprises 180,000 or so distinct CDR3 sequences, roughly 96% of which are singletons, and about 0.094% rests with the top ten. There are 14 residues in the CDR3. V lost 5 bases, J lost 4 bases, and 13 bases lay in between. CDR1 is MNHEY, CDR2 SMNVEV, per germline (reference sequence).

Source material: CD4+ T cells from PBMCs. The sequence came from a human donor in good health. This chain uses TRBV27 with TRBJ2-3, with D perhaps matching TRBD2 (5 bases). The CDR3 region has the DNA TGTGCCAGCAGTATTAGCCGAGCGGCAGATACGCAGTATTTT. Translation: CASSISRAADTQYF.